Presented here are 10 T cell receptor beta chains from one specimen sequenced in a study of blood T cell repertoires in COVID-19. The assay was immunoSEQ multiplex PCR, and TCRdb's table has in-frame clones only and misses some. The sample lists 110,000 to 150,000 clones; 75% to 90% were seen once. The sample taken for sequencing was peripheral blood. These receptors were collected from a woman aged 55-75 years with active COVID-19.

The chain recombines TRBV19 with TRBJ2-1; 7 bases match TRBD2. The CDR3 has 15 residues. Germline V CDR1 and CDR2: LNHDA, SQIVND (reference sequence). The V and J ends lost 1 base and 5 bases, in that order; junction bases with no gene match: 5. The CDR3 here is CASSIGGRANNEQFF. Here the CDR3 DNA reads TGTGCCAGTAGTATAGGAGGGAGGGCTAACAATGAGCAGTTCTTC.

The chain has TRBV5-4 and TRBJ1-4; 9 bases are shared with TRBD1. Germline trimming cut 4 bases from V and 3 bases from J; bases unmatched to any gene: 7. The CDR3 runs 16 residues. Germline V gene sequence: CDR1 SGHNT, CDR2 YYREEE (reference sequence). In DNA form, the CDR3 reads TGTGCCAGCAGCGCCTATACAGGGGGCCCTAATGAAAAACTGTTTTTT. It yields the protein CASSAYTGGPNEKLFF.

The rearrangement joins TRBV19 to TRBJ1-1, with D unresolved. This CDR3 is 13 amino acids long. CDR1 and CDR2 (germline): LNHDA, SQIVND (reference sequence). The V gene lost 7 bases and the J gene lost 6 bases, with 15 bases spanning the gap. CDR3 sequence (DNA): TGTGCCAGTACCACTCTTGCGGAAGCTGAAGCTTTCTTT. Translation gives CASTTLAEAEAFF.

This sequence joins TRBV6-2 or TRBV6-3 and TRBJ2-7; D ambiguous. Trimming took 0 bases from V and 6 from J, leaving 3 bases between them. CDR1 and CDR2 from the germline V gene are MNHEY and SVGEGT. The CDR3 loop spans 11 amino acids. CDR3: CASSYSLEQYF. The DNA of the CDR3 is TGTGCCAGCAGTTACTCCCTCGAGCAGTACTTC.

This clone was seen a handful of times. The chain uses TRBV6-6 and TRBJ1-2, with 9 bases fitting TRBD1. This CDR3 spans 14 amino acids. Germline assignment: CDR1 MNHNY and CDR2 SVGAGI (reference sequence). Germline trimming cut 2 bases from V and 7 bases from J; bases unmatched to any gene: 5. CDR3: CASSYQQGALGYTF. CDR3 DNA: TGTGCCAGCAGTTACCAACAGGGGGCGCTTGGCTACACCTTC.

This clone has only a few counts. J is TRBJ2-1 and V is TRBV7-8; the D is unclear. CDR1 SGHVS and CDR2 FQNEAQ come from the germline V gene. Between the trimmed V and J ends, which lost 5 bases and 6 bases, there was a span of 8 bases. This CDR3 has 12 residues. CDR3 nucleotides: TGTGCCAGCAGCATCGGGTCCAATGAGCAGTTCTTC. Residues: CASSIGSNEQFF. The entire variable domain, with the rest obtained from reference TRBV7-8 and TRBJ2-1, is as follows: GAGVSQSPRYKVAKRGQDVALRCDPISGHVSLFWYQQALGQGPEFLTYFQNEAQLDKSGLPSDRFFAERPEGSVSTLKIQRTQQEDSAVYLCASSIGSNEQFFGPGTRLTVL.

This clone has a single count. The rearrangement links TRBV6-5 to TRBJ2-1, with TRBD2 matching 9 bases. From germline, CDR1 is MNHEY and CDR2 SVGAGI. The CDR3 covers 14 residues. V lost 8 bases, J lost 5 bases, and 7 bases stayed unmatched. The chain's CDR3 is CASRREGHNNEQFF. CDR3 DNA sequence: TGTGCCAGCCGGCGGGAGGGCCACAACAATGAGCAGTTCTTC.

The gene calls are TRBV9 and TRBJ2-1, with TRBD2 matching over 12 bases. Germline values: CDR1 SGDLS, CDR2 YYNGEE. The CDR3 runs to 17 residues. Unmatched junction bases numbered 8, after V lost 0 bases and J lost 7 bases. Here the CDR3 reads CASSVAFGLAGINEQFF. DNA for the CDR3: TGTGCCAGCAGCGTAGCTTTTGGACTAGCGGGAATAAATGAGCAGTTCTTC.

V gene TRBV27 combines with J gene TRBJ2-7; 9 bases fit TRBD2. The trim removed 6 bases at V and 3 bases at J, leaving 12 bases unmatched. Germline lookup yields CDR1 MNHEY and CDR2 SMNVEV (reference sequence). This CDR3 spans 16 amino acids. CDR3 loop: CASRARASGISYEQYF. For the CDR3, the DNA is TGTGCCAGCAGGGCCCGGGCTAGCGGGATTAGCTACGAGCAGTACTTC.

V usage is TRBV28 and J usage is TRBJ1-1; D is perhaps TRBD1 (5 bases). Trimming removed 6 bases from V and 0 bases from J, with 8 bases in between. Germline V gives CDR1 MDHEN, CDR2 SYDVKM. This CDR3 comprises 13 residues. CDR3 sequence: CASRDTMNTEAFF. The CDR3 nucleotides read TGTGCCAGCAGGGACACCATGAACACTGAAGCTTTCTTT.